The source of this TCR beta chain is a study of T-cell memory formation after mild COVID-19. Study-level points and caveats: Clones contracting day 15 to 85 were balanced CD4/CD8; later expanders leaned CD4+. CM and EM subsets held most contracting CD4+ clones; EMRA held CD8+ ones.

This clonotype was counted between two and nine times. Its antigen remains unidentified. With constant-segment primers, 5'RACE yielded cDNA libraries of TCR alpha and TCR beta that carried sample barcodes and UMIs. TCRdb re-derived calls from the 5' RACE reads in MiXCR, one entry per CDR3 protein. The repertoire holds 200,000 to 300,000 distinct CDR3 sequences, with roughly 17% as singletons. CDR1 SGHKS and CDR2 YYEKEE come from the germline V gene (reference sequence). Deletions cut 1 base from V and 10 bases from J, with 11 bases between. This CDR3 spans 12 amino acids. This chain joins TRBV5-5 and TRBJ1-2, with D unclear. Material: PBMCs or a T cell subset sorted from them (not recorded which). The sequence came from a man between 18 and 29 years old who had mild COVID-19 (a few samples of this study predate the infection). Cell type and time point are not known. The DNA for the CDR3 is TGTGCCAGCAGCTTGCGCCGGCGTGACTACACCTTC. This sequence encodes CASSLRRRDYTF.